One sample yielded the 20 T cell receptor beta chains listed below, sequenced in a study of identical twins. MiXCR, applied by TCRdb to the 5' RACE reads, yields one record per CDR3 protein. The sample consists of more than 1.5 million distinct CDR3 sequences, under 35% of them appearing once. The sequencing input was cord blood. The receptor set was obtained from a newborn girl in good health.

The chain uses TRBV2 and TRBJ1-2, with TRBD1 as a possible D gene (5 bases). The CDR3 extends over 14 amino acids. V dropped 4 bases and J dropped 4 bases, with 13 bases sitting between them. Per germline, CDR1 SNHLY and CDR2 FYNNEI. CDR3 loop: CASSVRGAVYGYTF. CDR3 DNA sequence: TGTGCCAGCAGTGTGCGAGGGGCGGTCTATGGCTACACCTTC.

This clonotype occurred a few times. V gene TRBV12-3 or TRBV12-4 combines with J gene TRBJ2-7, with D perhaps TRBD1 (5 bases). The CDR3 totals 14 residues. The V gene lost 5 bases and the J gene lost 0 bases, with 11 bases spanning the gap. The DNA of the CDR3 is TGTGCCAGCAGTCGGGCAGGGTCCTCCTACGAGCAGTACTTC. This codes for CASSRAGSSYEQYF.

The rearrangement uses TRBV4-2 and TRBJ2-1, with D maybe TRBD2 (6 bases). The CDR3 spans 16 residues. The germline gives CDR1 LGHNA, CDR2 YNFKEQ. Trimming took 0 bases from V and 6 from J, leaving 15 bases between them. The CDR3, as DNA: TGTGCCAGCAGCCAAGATATTTCGGGACTTTTCAATGAGCAGTTCTTC. Its protein product is CASSQDISGLFNEQFF.

This chain links TRBV11-2 with TRBJ2-5; 7 bases match TRBD2. The germline gives CDR1 SGHAT, CDR2 FQNNGV. Trimming removed 3 bases from V and 11 bases from J; junction bases left unmatched: 12. The CDR3 has 14 residues. CDR3 sequence reads: CASSFGGSWDEQYF. The CDR3 nucleotides are TGTGCCAGCAGCTTCGGCGGGAGTTGGGATGAGCAGTACTTC.

Turning to this clonotype: Being one base from a much bigger clone, this may be a read error. The V gene is TRBV4-1, the J gene TRBJ2-3; 7 nucleotides match TRBD2. Germline CDR1 is MGHRA and CDR2 is YSYEKL. There are 12 residues in the CDR3. CDR3 in amino acids: CTSSRTRDTQYF. The CDR3 nucleotides are TGCACCAGCAGCCGGACTAGGGATACGCAGTATTTT.

This clonotype turned up a few times. The chain is built from TRBV7-2 and TRBJ1-5; the match to TRBD1 covers 8 bases. The V gene end was trimmed by 1 base and the J gene end by 1 base; junction bases not matched to a gene: 6. The CDR3 spans 17 residues. CDR1 SGHTA and CDR2 FQGNSA come from the germline V gene. The CDR3 coding sequence is TGTGCCAGCAGCTTAGGGACAGGGTCCCTCAGCAATCAGCCCCAGCATTTT. This encodes CASSLGTGSLSNQPQHF. The entire variable domain, with the rest obtained from reference TRBV7-2 and TRBJ1-5, is as follows: GAGVSQSPSNKVTEKGKDVELRCDPISGHTALYWYRQSLGQGLEFLIYFQGNSAPDKSGLPSDRFSAERTGGSVSTLTIQRTQQEDSAVYLCASSLGTGSLSNQPQHFGDGTRLSIL.

This clonotype is a singleton in its sample. The chain links TRBV3-1 to TRBJ2-7, with 13 nucleotides matching TRBD2. The J call is uncertain, as TRBJ2-5 better fits the DNA end. The CDR3 has 17 amino acids. The germline V gene encodes CDR1 LGHDT and CDR2 YNNKEL (reference sequence). The CDR3 sequence: CASSQDSGTSGMETQYF. The CDR3 DNA is TGTGCCAGCAGCCAAGATTCCGGGACTAGCGGGATGGAGACCCAGTACTTC.

The chain employs TRBV19 and TRBJ2-1, with a tentative D call TRBD2 (6 bases). Germline V gives CDR1 LNHDA, CDR2 SQIVND (reference sequence). The CDR3 sequence is 14 residues long. Deletions cut 8 bases from V and 2 bases from J, with 13 bases between. The CDR3 sequence is CASRGRSPYNEQFF. In nucleotides, the CDR3 is TGTGCCAGTCGGGGGAGAAGCCCCTACAATGAGCAGTTCTTC.

Concerning this clonotype: This may be a read error, as it is one base from a much larger clone. V and J are TRBV5-4 and TRBJ1-2, with D unresolved. Germline V gene sequence: CDR1 SGHNT, CDR2 YYREEE (reference sequence). This CDR3 is 12 amino acids long. V gave up 4 bases and J gave up 3 bases, with 7 bases separating them. For the CDR3, the DNA is TGTGCCAGCAGCCCGGAGGACTATGGCTACACCTTC. Protein product: CASSPEDYGYTF.

The chain employs TRBV19 and TRBJ1-2, with D possibly being TRBD1 (6 bases). The ends were cut back, 6 bases at V and 8 bases at J, with 16 bases in the middle. The CDR3 has 13 amino acids. CDR1 is LNHDA, CDR2 SQIVND, per germline (reference sequence). Written as DNA, the CDR3 is TGTGCCAGTAGATCCTCATACAGGGAAGGCTACACCTTC. It specifies CASRSSYREGYTF.

This clonotype turned up a few times. The chain has TRBV11-2 and TRBJ2-3, with a possible D match to TRBD1 (6 bases). The CDR3 is 14 amino acids. Germline V gives CDR1 SGHAT, CDR2 FQNNGV. The germline V and J ends were trimmed by 1 base and 8 bases, with 13 bases remaining between them. DNA of the CDR3: TGTGCCAGCAGCTTAGTGCCAAGAGGGGGTACGCAGTATTTT. It translates to CASSLVPRGGTQYF.

This clonotype was seen a few times. The chain employs TRBV10-3 and TRBJ2-5; D may correspond to TRBD1 or TRBD2 (5 bases each). Trimming removed 2 bases at V and 3 bases at J, with 10 bases between. Germline V CDR1 and CDR2: ENHRY, SYGVKD. This CDR3 has 14 amino acids. In nucleotides, the CDR3 is TGTGCCATCAGTGAGCGGGGACCCAAAGAGACCCAGTACTTC. Translation gives CAISERGPKETQYF.

The rearrangement links TRBV12-5 to TRBJ2-1; 11 nucleotides line up with TRBD2. Germline V gene data show CDR1 as LGHNT and CDR2 as FRNRAP. The CDR3 is made up of 17 amino acids. With V trimmed by 0 bases and J by 5 bases, 6 bases remained unmatched. The CDR3 coding sequence is TGTGCTAGTGGTTTGGTACCTCTAGCGGGGGGCCACAATGAGCAGTTCTTC. It encodes CASGLVPLAGGHNEQFF.

This clonotype turned up a few times. This chain links TRBV12-3 or TRBV12-4 with TRBJ1-4; 7 bases map to TRBD1. The CDR3 is made up of 16 amino acids. The junction had 11 bases not matched to a gene; V was cut back by 6 bases and J by 4 bases. DNA of the CDR3: TGTGCCAGCAGGCGACAGGGAGGGGGCTTTAATGAAAAACTGTTTTTT. It translates to CASRRQGGGFNEKLFF.

This clonotype was seen a handful of times. V and J are TRBV7-6 and TRBJ2-3, with D possibly TRBD2 on 5 matching bases. V lost 1 base and J lost 1, with 9 bases in between. The CDR3 is made up of 15 amino acids. Germline CDR1 SGHVS, CDR2 FNYEAQ. The CDR3: CASSLGGPRTDTQYF. Here the CDR3 DNA reads TGTGCCAGCAGCTTAGGCGGGCCGCGCACAGATACGCAGTATTTT.

This clonotype has just a few counts. This chain connects TRBV27 to TRBJ1-5; D is unresolved. V dropped 3 bases and J dropped 5 bases, with 8 bases sitting between them. Per germline, CDR1 MNHEY and CDR2 SMNVEV (reference sequence). The CDR3 runs 13 residues. The CDR3 spells CASSLSAYQPQHF. The CDR3 DNA is TGTGCCAGCAGTTTGTCCGCCTATCAGCCCCAGCATTTT.

The chain uses TRBV20-1 and TRBJ1-1; D is perhaps TRBD1 (5 bases). The CDR3 runs 13 residues. Germline V gene lookup returns CDR1 DFQATT and CDR2 SNEGSKA (reference sequence). V gave up 4 bases and J gave up 8 bases, with 17 bases separating them. CDR3 in DNA: TGCAGTGCTATTGGGGCCCCGGCAGTCGAAGCTTTCTTT. Encoded protein: CSAIGAPAVEAFF.

J is TRBJ1-4 and V is TRBV3-1, with unresolved D. The CDR3 consists of 15 residues. V was shortened by 4 bases and J by 3 bases, with 12 bases between the two germline ends. From germline, CDR1 is LGHDT and CDR2 YNNKEL (reference sequence). CDR3 bases: TGTGCCAGCAGCCCCGGACCGGCAGCTAATGAAAAACTGTTTTTT. As protein: CASSPGPAANEKLFF.

V is TRBV14 and J is TRBJ2-1; D may be TRBD1 or TRBD2 (5 bases each). This CDR3 has 16 residues. V was shortened by 3 bases and J by 5 bases, with 17 bases between the two germline ends. CDR1 is SGHDN, CDR2 FVKESK, per germline. The CDR3: CASSHPKVGTHNEQFF. CDR3 coding DNA: TGTGCCAGCAGCCACCCTAAGGTAGGGACCCACAATGAGCAGTTCTTC. The variable domain in full, completed from reference TRBV14 and TRBJ2-1, reads EAGVTQFPSHSVIEKGQTVTLRCDPISGHDNLYWYRRVMGKEIKFLLHFVKESKQDESGMPNNRFLAERTGGTYSTLKVQPAELEDSGVYFCASSHPKVGTHNEQFFGPGTRLTVL.

V and J are TRBV21-1 and TRBJ2-7; TRBD2, the D gene given by the table, was not confirmed from the DNA. Near its end, the DNA agrees better with TRBJ2-5, so the J call may be wrong. TRBV21-1 is a pseudogene locus. The CDR3 has 19 residues. CDR3 loop: CASSKAQVAGVFLQETQYF. CDR3 in DNA: TGTGCCAGCAGCAAAGCGCAGGTAGCGGGGGTCTTCCTCCAAGAGACCCAGTACTTC.